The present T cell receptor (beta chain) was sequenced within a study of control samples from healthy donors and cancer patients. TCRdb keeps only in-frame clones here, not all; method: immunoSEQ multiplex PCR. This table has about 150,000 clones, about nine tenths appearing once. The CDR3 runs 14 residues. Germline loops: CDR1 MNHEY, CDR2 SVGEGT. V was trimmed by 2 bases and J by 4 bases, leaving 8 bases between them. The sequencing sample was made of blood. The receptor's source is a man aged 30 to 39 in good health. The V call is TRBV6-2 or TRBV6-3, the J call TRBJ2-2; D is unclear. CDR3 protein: CASSYGSGTGELFF. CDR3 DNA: TGTGCCAGCAGTTACGGGTCGGGCACCGGGGAGCTGTTTTTT.